Here is one T cell receptor (beta chain) with its context. Its antigen is currently unknown. This specimen belongs to a study of blood T cells in healthy people across ages. Study conclusions and caveats: Significant beta diversity loss was already apparent by age approximately 36, declining roughly linearly.

A second PCR of about 7 to 12 cycles used a sample-barcoded 5' primer and a J-beta primer mix. TCRdb re-analysed the 5' RACE reads in MiXCR, keeping a single row per CDR3 protein. The table lists 1.5 million or so distinct CDR3 sequences, about 43% of them singletons. Each sample had at least 7 million PBMCs isolated. The receptor was derived from a woman aged 18-35 years in good health. Sequencing used blood.

In DNA, the CDR3 is TGTGCCACCAGGTGGGGGGTAAATTCACCCCTCCACTTT. It is translated as CATRWGVNSPLHF. The chain is built from TRBV12-3 or TRBV12-4 and TRBJ1-6; a weak D match, TRBD1 (5 bases). The CDR3 contains 13 residues. The V and J ends lost 10 bases and 7 bases respectively, with 14 bases between them.